This T cell receptor beta chain came from a study of neoadjuvant anti-PD-1 for oral cavity cancer. CDR1 is SGHAT, CDR2 FQNNGV, per germline. This CDR3 region has 14 residues. V lost 6 bases, J lost 5 bases, and 14 bases lay in between. Profiling relied on immunoSEQ multiplex PCR, and the TCRdb table lists in-frame clones only, not all of them. This repertoire shows approximately 17,000 clones, less than 80% found once; its top ten account for around 2.7%. The sample consisted of PBMCs, taken before nivolumab (anti-PD-1) treatment. The rearrangement links TRBV11-2 to TRBJ2-1, with D tentatively TRBD2 (5 bases). This receptor was obtained from a person aged 40 to 85 with oral cavity squamous cell carcinoma. CDR3 sequence: CASRDLGGHNEQFF. The CDR3 DNA reads TGTGCCAGCAGAGACCTCGGAGGTCACAATGAGCAGTTCTTC.